This T cell receptor (beta chain) was found in a study of T cells in Graves' hyperthyroidism and ophthalmopathy (dated by TCRdb to the late 2010s). Regarding the complete study: Peripheral blood was sampled at the time of initial diagnosis, prior to any treatment. TCR V-J signatures able to tell the groups apart were searched for in a discovery cohort of more than 90 patients, of whom more than 40 had Graves' ophthalmopathy and 57 had stable Graves' hyperthyroidism. An independent validation cohort of around 19 hyperthyroidism patients and 17 patients who later progressed to ophthalmopathy tested prospective prediction of ophthalmopathy. The 90 to 100 discovery patients were randomly divided into training and test sets at a 7:3 ratio. Thyroid tissue and blood T-cell repertoires from about 6 Graves' hyperthyroidism patients were also compared in the study. Once sampling was done, hyperthyroidism patients were given methimazole at a starting dose of 30 mg daily, whereas ophthalmopathy patients were given high-dose intravenous methylprednisolone. According to the paper, TCR Vbeta CDR3 sequencing was carried out on 135 peripheral blood samples, which came from fewer than 50 ophthalmopathy, 80 or so hyperthyroidism and approximately 17 progressor patients.

Amplification of TCR beta CDR3 regions was carried out from RNA transcripts. For the first round of RT-PCR on the TCR CDR3, the HTBI primer set was used together with the Qiagen OneStep RT-PCR kit. The libraries were constructed in a second round of multiplex PCR and then size-selected and purified. The libraries were sequenced on an Illumina HiSeq2000 using paired-end 100 bp reads. For the original study's pipeline: SOAPnuke was used to process the raw data, removing reads that contained adapters or uncalled bases, had a mean Phred below 15, or lacked an exact match to the constant primer or identifier. COPE v1.2.5 was used to merge high-quality paired reads, and clonotypes were defined as unique nucleotide sequences. MiTCR v1.1 was used to align the clonotypes against IMGT TRBV, TRBD and TRBJ reference segments. The analysis was restricted to V-J combinations with a frequency above 0.0001, which together covered around 99% of the repertoires. The TCS score was defined as F50 (clonal expansion) divided by E x V (chaos), with BLOSUM62-based TCRdist calculated between CDR3 peptides within each V-J. Welch's t-statistics and random forest reduced 514 V-J features to 10 to 15, which were used in a naive Bayes classifier (R e1071). TCRdb reprocessing: public reads trimmed at Q25 with fastp, clones called with MiXCR, in-frame beta chains kept. Under each unique CDR3 protein, matching rows form one entry showing the most common genes and DNA. TCRdb, not the original authors, processed these V and J calls. The table for this sample lists around 600,000 distinct CDR3 sequences; 14% of them were counted only once. The top ten constitute around 12% of the sample.

In the ophthalmopathy patients, disease was moderately to severely active, with a Clinical Activity Score of 3 or more, a NOSPECS grade of 4 or more, and a duration of less than 3 months. Exclusion was applied to patients with uncontrolled infections, other autoimmune diseases, pregnancy or lactation. Clinical symptoms, serum thyroxine and TRAb, thyroid ultrasound, and orbital computed tomography formed the basis for the diagnoses. PBMCs were isolated from roughly 10 ml of fresh peripheral blood by Ficoll-Paque density gradient centrifugation. Total RNA was extracted using Trizol reagent, and RNA quality was assessed on an Agilent 2100 Bioanalyzer. V and J are truncated by 6 bases and 7 bases respectively, leaving an intervening sequence of 19 bases. CDR1 and CDR2 (SQVTM, ANQGSEA) derive from the germline V gene. From its cysteine to its phenylalanine, the CDR3 spans 13 amino acids. The sequence is cut down to CDR3 DNA, 39 bases in frame from base 1.

This clonotype was recorded at least ten times. There is no known antigen for this receptor. The input lacks base qualities; no much larger clone sits a single base away. Overall results and qualifications from the work: In validation, the model predicted progression to ophthalmopathy a median of approximately 6.6 months before onset, with about 67% sensitivity and nearly 75% specificity. A 13 V-J signature model separated ophthalmopathy from stable hyperthyroidism, with 87.88% sensitivity and just under 84% specificity in cross-validation and 80%/75% in testing. Sample size was not statistically predetermined, and investigators were not blinded to group allocation. Most expanded thyroid clonotypes (frequency above 0.001) were also detected in blood, suggesting blood repertoires may reflect thyroid immune responses.

The chain joins TRBV29-1 to TRBJ2-7; there is no confident call for the D gene. This TCR was recovered from a woman aged 45-65 years with Graves' ophthalmopathy. Sequenced sample: blood. The CDR3 reads as follows: CSVARSHSGEQYF. The sequence in DNA is TGCAGCGTCGCGAGGAGCCATAGTGGGGAGCAGTACTTC.